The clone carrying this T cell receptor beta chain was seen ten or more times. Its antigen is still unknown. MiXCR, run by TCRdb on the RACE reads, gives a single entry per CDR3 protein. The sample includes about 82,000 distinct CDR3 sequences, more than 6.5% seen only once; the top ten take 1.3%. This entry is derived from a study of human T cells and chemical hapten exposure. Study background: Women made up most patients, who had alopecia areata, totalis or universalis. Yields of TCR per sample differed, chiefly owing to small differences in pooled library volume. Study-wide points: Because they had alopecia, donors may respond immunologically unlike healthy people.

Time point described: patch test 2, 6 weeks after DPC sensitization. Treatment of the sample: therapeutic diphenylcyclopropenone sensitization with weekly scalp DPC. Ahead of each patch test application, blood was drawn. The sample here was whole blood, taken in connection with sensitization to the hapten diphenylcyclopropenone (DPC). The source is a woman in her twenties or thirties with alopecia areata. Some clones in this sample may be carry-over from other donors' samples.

CDR3 DNA: TGTGCCAGCAGCGTAGCTACCTCGCAGAGGGGTGGCTACACCTTC. Its protein is CASSVATSQRGGYTF. This chain links TRBV9 with TRBJ1-2, with D possibly matching TRBD1 (5 bases). This CDR3 has 15 residues. V lost 0 bases and J 7 bases, leaving 16 bases between the germline ends. Germline-derived CDR1 and CDR2 are SGDLS and YYNGEE.